The 5 T cell receptor beta chains presented below share a single source sample, sequenced in a study of T-cell memory formation after mild COVID-19. TCRdb re-called the 5' RACE reads through MiXCR, storing one row per CDR3 protein. This sample has around 320,000 distinct CDR3 sequences, with approximately 29% found just once. Sequencing used PBMCs or a T cell subset sorted from them (not recorded which). These receptor sequences come from an adult woman who had mild COVID-19 (a few samples of this study predate the infection). Cell type and time point are not known.

The J gene is TRBJ2-1, the V gene TRBV10-3; 9 nucleotides line up with TRBD2. The germline gives CDR1 ENHRY, CDR2 SYGVKD. The ends lost 8 bases at V and 2 bases at J; junction bases unmatched: 10. CDR3 length: 16 residues. CDR3 sequence (DNA): TGTGCCATCGGACTAGAGCGGGAGGCGCCCTACAATGAGCAGTTCTTC. As protein: CAIGLEREAPYNEQFF.

DNA of the CDR3: TGCAGTGCCTCGAGCGGGGGCAACTATGGCTACACCTTC. It codes for CSASSGGNYGYTF. This chain links TRBV20-1 with TRBJ1-2, with D possibly being TRBD1 (6 bases). Germline V lookup: CDR1 DFQATT, CDR2 SNEGSKA (reference sequence). The CDR3 spans 13 residues. Trimming pared 6 bases from V and 2 bases from J, leaving 13 bases between.

The rearrangement uses TRBV27 and TRBJ1-1; D is possibly TRBD1 (5 bases). Germline CDR1 is MNHEY and CDR2 is SMNVEV (reference sequence). The CDR3 consists of 15 residues. V lost 4 bases, J lost 3 bases, and 15 bases lay in between. Here the CDR3 DNA reads TGTGCCAGCAGTTACTCGAGAGGGGCTGACACTGAAGCTTTCTTT. This encodes CASSYSRGADTEAFF.

This chain links TRBV11-2 with TRBJ1-1, with D perhaps matching TRBD1 (6 bases). Germline CDR1 SGHAT, CDR2 FQNNGV. CDR3 length: 16 residues. V was cut by 1 base and J by 0 bases, with 12 bases left in between. CDR3 loop: CASSLGGTPMNTEAFF. DNA for the CDR3: TGTGCCAGCAGCTTAGGAGGGACACCTATGAACACTGAAGCTTTCTTT.

This clonotype came up a few times. The chain uses TRBV20-1 and TRBJ1-2; a weak D match, TRBD1 (6 bases). V was trimmed by 0 bases and J by 4 bases, leaving 12 bases between them. Germline-derived CDR1 and CDR2 are DFQATT and SNEGSKA (reference sequence). This CDR3 has 14 residues. The CDR3 sequence: CSARDRNRVYGYTF. The DNA of the CDR3 is TGCAGTGCTAGAGATAGGAACAGGGTCTATGGCTACACCTTC.